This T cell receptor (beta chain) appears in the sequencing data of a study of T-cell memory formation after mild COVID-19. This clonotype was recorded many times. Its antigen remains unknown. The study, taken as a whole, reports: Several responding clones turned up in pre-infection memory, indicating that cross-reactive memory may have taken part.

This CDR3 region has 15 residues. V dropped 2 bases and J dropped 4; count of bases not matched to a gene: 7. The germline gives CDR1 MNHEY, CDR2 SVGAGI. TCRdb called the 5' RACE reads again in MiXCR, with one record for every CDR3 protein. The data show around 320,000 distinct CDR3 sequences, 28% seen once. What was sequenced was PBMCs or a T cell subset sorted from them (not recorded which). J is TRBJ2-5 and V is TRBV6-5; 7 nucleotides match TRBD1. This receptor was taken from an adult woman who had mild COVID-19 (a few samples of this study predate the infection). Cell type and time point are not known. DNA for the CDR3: TGTGCCAGCAGTTACGGCACAGGGGCATCAGAGACCCAGTACTTC. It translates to CASSYGTGASETQYF.